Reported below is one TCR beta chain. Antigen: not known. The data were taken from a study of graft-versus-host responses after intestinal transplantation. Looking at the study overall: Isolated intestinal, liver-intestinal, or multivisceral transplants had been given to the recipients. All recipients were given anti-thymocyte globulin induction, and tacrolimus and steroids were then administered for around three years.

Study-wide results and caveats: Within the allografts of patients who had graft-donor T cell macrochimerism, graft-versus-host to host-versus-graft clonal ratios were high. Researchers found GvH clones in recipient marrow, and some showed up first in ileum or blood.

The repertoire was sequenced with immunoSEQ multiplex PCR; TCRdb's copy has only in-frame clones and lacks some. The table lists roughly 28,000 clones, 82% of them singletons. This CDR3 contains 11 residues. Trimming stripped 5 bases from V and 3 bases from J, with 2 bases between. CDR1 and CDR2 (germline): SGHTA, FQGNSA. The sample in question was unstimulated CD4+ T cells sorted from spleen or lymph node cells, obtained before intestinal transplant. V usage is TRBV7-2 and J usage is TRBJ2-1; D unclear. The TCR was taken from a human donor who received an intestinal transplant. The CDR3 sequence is CASSVYNEQFF. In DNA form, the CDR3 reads TGTGCCAGCAGCGTCTACAATGAGCAGTTCTTC.